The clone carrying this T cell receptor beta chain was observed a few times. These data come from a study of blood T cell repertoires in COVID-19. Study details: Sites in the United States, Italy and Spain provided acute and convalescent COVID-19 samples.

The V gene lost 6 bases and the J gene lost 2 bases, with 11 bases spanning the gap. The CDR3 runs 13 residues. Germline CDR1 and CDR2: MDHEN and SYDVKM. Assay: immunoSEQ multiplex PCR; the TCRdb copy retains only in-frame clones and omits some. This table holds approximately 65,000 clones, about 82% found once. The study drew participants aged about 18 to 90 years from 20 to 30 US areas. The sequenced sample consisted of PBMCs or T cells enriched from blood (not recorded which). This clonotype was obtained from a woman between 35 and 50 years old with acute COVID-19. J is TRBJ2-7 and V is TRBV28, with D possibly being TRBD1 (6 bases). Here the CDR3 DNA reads TGTGCCAGCAGGACAGGACAGACCTACGAGCAGTACTTC. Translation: CASRTGQTYEQYF.